This is a list of T cell receptor beta chains from one sample in a study of tumor-infiltrating lymphocytes in primary liver carcinoma. TCRdb reprocessed the multiplex PCR reads via MiXCR and lists one record per CDR3 protein. The data show some 87,000 distinct CDR3 sequences, just over 65% seen once. What was sequenced was tumor-adjacent normal liver tissue. The source is a man in his forties with primary liver carcinoma and hepatitis B virus infection. The CDR3 runs from the conserved cysteine through the conserved F or W. Each record gives: D gene, V gene, CDR3 length, J gene, clone size, CDR3 protein, CDR3 DNA. A D gene is named only where the DNA matches it firmly. Part of the rows lack a size; the others show once, few, many or a class for expanded clones.

TRBD1	TRBV11-2	12	TRBJ2-7	.	CASGPDRARRYF	TGTGCCAGCGGCCCGGACAGGGCTCGAAGGTACTTC
TRBD1	TRBV10-3	14	TRBJ2-5	many	CAIKGQGPQETQYF	TGTGCCATCAAGGGACAGGGACCCCAAGAGACCCAGTACTTC
.	TRBV11-2	13	TRBJ2-7	.	CASGFTTGDEQYF	TGTGCCAGCGGTTTTACTACTGGGGACGAGCAGTACTTC
.	TRBV7-9	11	TRBJ2-7	.	CASNPQDEQYF	TGTGCCAGCAACCCTCAAGACGAGCAGTACTTC
TRBD2	TRBV7-3	16	TRBJ2-6	once	CASSFTSGSGTNVLTF	TGTGCCAGCAGCTTTACTAGCGGCTCTGGGACCAACGTCCTGACTTTC
TRBD1	TRBV19	15	TRBJ2-7	.	CASSIDGTGGNEQYF	TGTGCCAGTAGTATCGACGGGACAGGGGGCAACGAGCAGTACTTC
.	TRBV11-1	15	TRBJ2-7	.	CAGSLESSVSYEQYF	TGTGCTGGCAGCTTAGAATCAAGTGTCTCCTATGAGCAGTACTTC
.	TRBV5-1	15	TRBJ2-5	many	CASRRQTESKETQYF	TGCGCCAGCAGGCGACAGACTGAGAGTAAGGAGACCCAGTACTTC
TRBD2	TRBV7-8	17	TRBJ2-3	once	CASIIAQAGGPHDTQYF	TGTGCCAGCATCATAGCCCAAGCGGGAGGGCCACATGATACGCAATATTTT
TRBD2	TRBV4-2	14	TRBJ2-7	many	CASSRTSGRYEQYF	TGTGCCAGCAGCCGGACTAGCGGGAGATACGAGCAGTACTTC
TRBD2	TRBV6-5	16	TRBJ2-1	once	CASGSGGLAGCNEQFF	TGTGCCAGCGGTTCCGGTGGACTAGCGGGATGCAATGAGCAGTTCTTC
TRBD2	TRBV11-2	16	TRBJ2-3	.	CASNPQTSGSTGTQYF	TGTGCCAGCAACCCCCAGACTAGCGGCAGCACAGGTACGCAGTATTTT
.	TRBV11-1	14	TRBJ2-4	.	CVSSLAADETFQYF	TGTGTCAGCAGCTTAGCGGCGGATGAAACATTTCAGTACTTC
TRBD2	TRBV29-1	13	TRBJ2-1	.	CSAVSGGAVEQFF	TGCAGCGCTGTTAGCGGGGGGGCCGTTGAGCAGTTCTTC
.	TRBV6-1	15	TRBJ2-1	.	CASTPSSGSYNEQFF	TGTGCCAGCACCCCATCAAGTGGGTCCTACAATGAGCAGTTCTTC
.	TRBV11-2	13	TRBJ1-4	.	CASRRDHIEKLFF	TGTGCCAGCAGACGTGACCATATCGAGAAACTGTTTTTT
TRBD2	TRBV11-3	15	TRBJ2-1	.	CVSSSAGLASDEQFF	TGTGTCAGCAGCTCGGCAGGACTAGCCTCGGATGAGCAGTTCTTC
.	TRBV6-1	12	TRBJ2-7	.	CASRDVSYKQYF	TGCGCCAGCAGGGACGTTTCCTACAAGCAGTACTTC
.	TRBV11-2	15	TRBJ2-2	.	CVSCLRPENTGELFF	TGTGTCAGCTGCTTACGGCCGGAGAACACCGGGGAGCTGTTTTTT
TRBD2	TRBV11-2	16	TRBJ2-1	.	CASGSRPGGRIYEQLF	TGTGCCAGCGGCTCGCGCCCCGGCGGGAGGATCTATGAGCAGCTCTTC
.	TRBV20-1	12	TRBJ2-3	few	CSAKSNGDTQYF	TGCAGTGCTAAGAGCAATGGAGATACGCAGTATTTT
.	TRBV11-2	14	TRBJ1-6	once	CASSYGMDNSPLHF	TGTGCCAGCAGCTATGGGATGGATAATTCACCCCTCCACTTT
.	TRBV11-2	11	TRBJ1-4	.	CASRLRGPLFF	TGTGCTAGCAGGTTACGGGGCCCACTGTTTTTT
.	TRBV11-1	19	TRBJ2-5	.	CASSLPPEVRKDSQETQYF	TGTGCCAGCAGTCTGCCCCCGGAGGTCAGGAAGGACTCCCAAGAGACCCAGTACTTC
.	TRBV6-5	15	TRBJ2-7	many	CASRNAYPGAYEQYF	TGTGCCAGCAGAAACGCTTATCCAGGGGCCTACGAGCAGTACTTC
TRBD1	TRBV10-3	16	TRBJ2-3	once	CTMTAGQGSGTDTQYF	TGTACCATGACTGCGGGACAGGGGAGTGGCACAGATACTCAGTATTTT
.	TRBV7-9	15	TRBJ2-1	.	CASSVMGSSVNEQFF	TGTGCCAGCAGCGTAATGGGGAGTAGCGTGAATGAGCAGTTCTTC
.	TRBV4-1	15	TRBJ1-1	once	CASRPGEGASTEAFF	TGCGCCAGCAGGCCTGGAGAGGGAGCAAGCACTGAAGCTTTCTTT
.	TRBV11-2	15	TRBJ2-3	medium-sized	CASSLEVGGQGTQYF	TGTGCCAGCAGCTTAGAGGTTGGGGGCCAGGGTACGCAGTATTTT
TRBD1	TRBV11-2	15	TRBJ2-7	few	CGSSLRWTGENEQDF	TGTGGCAGCAGCTTACGATGGACAGGGGAAAACGAGCAGGACTTC
TRBD1	TRBV11-2	15	TRBJ2-7	.	CASGLTPGQIYEQYF	TGTGCCAGCGGCCTGACACCGGGACAGATTTACGAGCAGTACTTC
TRBD1	TRBV11-2	15	TRBJ2-7	.	CACSLTCDRVYEQYF	TGTGCCTGCAGCTTGACCTGTGACAGGGTCTACGAGCAGTACTTC
TRBD1	TRBV29-1	14	TRBJ2-3	few	CSGRDRGLTDTQYF	TGTAGCGGAAGGGACAGGGGGCTCACAGATACGCAGTATTTT
.	TRBV6-5	14	TRBJ2-7	.	CATKRENRGYEQYF	TGTGCCACTAAACGGGAGAACCGGGGGTACGAGCAGTACTTC
TRBD1	TRBV29-1	13	TRBJ1-3	few	CSVGGTAGNTIYF	TGCAGCGTGGGGGGGACAGCTGGAAACACCATATATTTT
TRBD2	TRBV20-1	15	TRBJ2-1	few	CSAFGLAGSDGEQFF	TGCAGTGCCTTCGGACTAGCGGGGTCGGACGGTGAGCAGTTCTTC
TRBD2	TRBV6-1	18	TRBJ2-3	.	CANSEPTSGPYSTDTQYF	TGTGCCAACAGTGAACCAACTAGCGGGCCGTATAGTACAGATACGCAGTATTTT
TRBD1	TRBV28	17	TRBJ2-6	few	CASSLRDRVRGANVLTF	TGTGCCAGCAGTTTGCGAGACAGGGTTCGTGGGGCCAACGTCCTGACTTTC
TRBD2	TRBV11-2	12	TRBJ2-1	.	CVSSLDRQRDFF	TGTGTCAGCAGTTTAGATCGCCAGCGGGACTTCTTC
.	TRBV29-1	14	TRBJ2-1	.	CSVEGHDPNNEQLF	TGTAGCGTTGAAGGGCACGACCCTAACAATGAGCAGTTATTC
.	TRBV11-2	15	TRBJ1-4	many	CASSLDGFANEKLFF	TGTGCCAGCAGCTTAGACGGGTTCGCTAATGAAAAACTGTTTTTT
TRBD2	TRBV12-3/TRBV12-4	16	TRBJ2-1	.	CASSGPGRGRLYKQFF	TGTGCCAGCAGTGGCCCTGGACGCGGGAGGTTGTATAAGCAGTTCTTC